These 18 T cell receptor beta chains originate from one sample sequenced in a study of blood T cell repertoires in COVID-19. Libraries were prepared by immunoSEQ multiplex PCR; TCRdb keeps only in-frame clonotypes and omits some of them. The sample includes around 50,000 clones, approximately 80% seen only once; the top ten take less than 75%. The material sequenced was peripheral blood. These receptors were obtained from a man in his 70s with acute or convalescent COVID-19.

The chain carries TRBV6-1 and TRBJ2-1; maybe TRBD2 (7 bases). This CDR3 region has 15 residues. Between the trimmed V and J ends, which lost 2 bases and 8 bases, there was a span of 16 bases. Germline values: CDR1 MNHNS, CDR2 SASEGT. The CDR3 sequence is CASSESGKRGDEQFF. CDR3 DNA sequence: TGTGCCAGCAGTGAAAGCGGGAAAAGGGGGGATGAGCAGTTCTTC.

The chain links TRBV4-1 to TRBJ2-1, with 7 bases aligning to TRBD2. Germline V gives CDR1 MGHRA, CDR2 YSYEKL. The CDR3 covers 18 residues. V was pared by 0 bases and J by 2 bases, with 10 bases of the junction left unmatched. In nucleotides, the CDR3 is TGCGCCAGCAGCCAAGATTCCCCAACTAGCGTCACCTACAATGAGCAGTTCTTC. It encodes CASSQDSPTSVTYNEQFF.

CDR3 residues: CASSPDYRGTYGYTF. The CDR3 DNA reads as TGTGCCAGCAGCCCCGACTATCGGGGGACCTATGGCTACACCTTC. The chain couples TRBV11-2 to TRBJ1-2, with a tentative D call TRBD1 (5 bases). The V end lost 5 bases, the J end lost 4 bases, and 17 bases lay between the germline ends. Germline V lookup: CDR1 SGHAT, CDR2 FQNNGV. This CDR3 region has 15 residues.

The CDR3 reads CASSLSSGGSHGAGANVLTF. The DNA for the CDR3 is TGTGCCAGCAGCCTCTCGTCTGGCGGGAGTCATGGTGCTGGGGCCAACGTCCTGACTTTC. This chain joins TRBV4-2 and TRBJ2-6; 7 bases align to TRBD2. The V gene end was trimmed by 4 bases and the J gene end by 2 bases; junction bases not matched to a gene: 17. Per the germline V gene, CDR1 is LGHNA and CDR2 is YNFKEQ. The CDR3 contains 20 residues.

V and J are TRBV7-2 and TRBJ1-5; TRBD1 agrees at 10 bases. Germline V gives CDR1 SGHTA, CDR2 FQGNSA. This CDR3 contains 16 residues. Unmatched junction bases numbered 6, after V lost 1 base and J lost 6 bases. This CDR3 is CASSLVGQGMGQPQHF. Written as DNA, the CDR3 is TGTGCCAGCAGCTTAGTGGGACAGGGGATGGGTCAGCCCCAGCATTTT.

This rearrangement joins TRBV5-4 to TRBJ1-2; 7 bases map to TRBD1. Looked up from germline, CDR1 is SGHNT and CDR2 is YYREEE (reference sequence). V gave up 3 bases and J gave up 3 bases; unmatched junction bases: 8. The CDR3 has 15 amino acids. This CDR3 is CASSYRDRTHYGYTF. The CDR3 DNA sequence: TGTGCCAGCAGCTACCGGGACAGAACGCACTATGGCTACACCTTC.

The chain links TRBV11-2 to TRBJ2-1, with 7 bases fitting TRBD2. CDR3 length: 15 residues. V lost 1 base to trimming and J lost 1 base; unmatched junction nucleotides: 1. From germline, CDR1 is SGHAT and CDR2 FQNNGV. The DNA for the CDR3 is TGTGCCAGCAGCTTAGGCGGGAGATCCTACAATGAGCAGTTCTTC. Amino acid sequence: CASSLGGRSYNEQFF.

This clone was counted many times. This chain uses TRBV18 with TRBJ2-7; D unclear. The CDR3 length is 14 residues. With 1 base removed from V and 2 bases from J, the gap between germline ends came to 9 bases. CDR1 and CDR2 (germline): KGHSH, LQKENI. The CDR3 DNA sequence: TGTGCCAGCTCACCACTCGTCTTCCCCTACGAGCAGTACTTC. Residues: CASSPLVFPYEQYF.

The V gene is TRBV7-9, the J gene TRBJ1-5, with D tentatively TRBD1 (5 bases). This CDR3 spans 13 amino acids. The germline V gene has CDR1 SEHNR and CDR2 FQNEAQ (reference sequence). V lost 10 bases and J lost 7, with 17 bases in between. CDR3 protein: CATSRGIGQPQHF. The CDR3, as DNA: TGTGCCACCTCACGGGGGATTGGACAGCCCCAGCATTTT.

The J gene is TRBJ1-2, the V gene TRBV7-2, with D unclear. The V and J ends lost 1 base and 8 bases respectively, with 17 bases between them. This CDR3 is built from 15 residues. Germline-derived CDR1 and CDR2 are SGHTA and FQGNSA. The CDR3 bases are TGTGCCAGCAGCTTAGGAGGTTGGAGAGGGATGGGCTACACCTTC. Translated, it gives CASSLGGWRGMGYTF.

J is TRBJ2-3 and V is TRBV5-4, with 8 bases aligning to TRBD2. The CDR3 loop spans 15 amino acids. CDR1 is SGHNT, CDR2 YYREEE, per germline (reference sequence). With V trimmed by 1 base and J by 2 bases, 3 bases remained unmatched. CDR3 nucleotide sequence: TGTGCCAGCAGCTTGCGGGGGGGATCCACAGATACGCAGTATTTT. This encodes CASSLRGGSTDTQYF.

This clone was recorded at least ten times. The CDR3 region is CASTAGSRYQETQYF. The CDR3 DNA reads as TGCGCCAGCACCGCGGGGTCACGGTACCAAGAGACCCAGTACTTC. V usage is TRBV5-1 and J usage is TRBJ2-5; possible D gene TRBD2, 6 bases. V was shortened by 6 bases and J by 0 bases, with 15 bases between the two germline ends. The germline CDR1 and CDR2 sequences are SGHRS and YFSETQ. The CDR3 length is 15 residues. Full variable domain (remainder filled in from reference TRBV5-1 and TRBJ2-5): KAGVTQTPRYLIKTRGQQVTLSCSPISGHRSVSWYQQTPGQGLQFLFEYFSETQRNKGNFPGRFSGRQFSNSRSEMNVSTLELGDSALYLCASTAGSRYQETQYFGPGTRLLVL.

In this sample, this clone turned up a few times. The rearrangement uses TRBV6-5 and TRBJ1-1; D may be TRBD1 (5 bases). The CDR3 is 14 amino acids. Trimming took 6 bases from V and 1 from J, leaving 12 bases between them. From germline, CDR1 is MNHEY and CDR2 SVGAGI. The CDR3 protein is CASSLLRANTEAFF. CDR3 in DNA: TGTGCCAGCAGCCTACTCAGGGCGAACACTGAAGCTTTCTTT.

The DNA of the CDR3 is TGTGCCAGCAGGGGAGTCAACACTGAAGCTTTCTTT. The encoded protein is CASRGVNTEAFF. This chain uses TRBV6-5 with TRBJ1-1; no definite D call. Germline V lookup: CDR1 MNHEY, CDR2 SVGAGI. The V end was cut by 6 bases, the J end by 2 bases, with 7 bases between. The CDR3 covers 12 residues.

V usage is TRBV7-2 and J usage is TRBJ2-3, with TRBD2 as a possible D gene (6 bases). V was pared by 5 bases and J by 4 bases, with 16 bases between. The germline V gene encodes CDR1 SGHTA and CDR2 FQGNSA. This CDR3 is 15 amino acids long. This chain's CDR3 is CASSGAGRVADTQYF. CDR3 coding DNA: TGTGCCAGCAGCGGAGCGGGTCGAGTTGCAGATACGCAGTATTTT. Full variable domain (remainder filled in from reference TRBV7-2 and TRBJ2-3): GAGVSQSPSNKVTEKGKDVELRCDPISGHTALYWYRQSLGQGLEFLIYFQGNSAPDKSGLPSDRFSAERTGGSVSTLTIQRTQQEDSAVYLCASSGAGRVADTQYFGPGTRLTVL.

This chain uses TRBV15 with TRBJ2-1, with D tentatively TRBD1 (5 bases). Germline values: CDR1 LNHNV, CDR2 YYDKDF (reference sequence). The V gene lost 3 bases and the J gene lost 0 bases, with 9 bases spanning the gap. CDR3 length equals 15 residues. The CDR3 sequence is CATSSRATSYNEQFF. CDR3 nucleotides: TGTGCCACCAGCAGCAGGGCTACCTCCTACAATGAGCAGTTCTTC.

J is TRBJ2-2 and V is TRBV9; D is unclear. The CDR3 is 14 residues long. Germline-derived CDR1 and CDR2 are SGDLS and YYNGEE. Between the trimmed V and J ends, which lost 0 bases and 3 bases, there was a span of 6 bases. CDR3 nucleotides: TGTGCCAGCAGCGTAGAACAGCACACCGGGGAGCTGTTTTTT. Protein product: CASSVEQHTGELFF.

The chain has TRBV30 and TRBJ1-5; 7 bases line up with TRBD1. The germline CDR1 and CDR2 sequences are GTSNPN and SVGIG (reference sequence). The V segment lost 4 bases and the J segment 0 bases; nucleotides outside the gene matches: 3. The CDR3 contains 14 residues. The chain's CDR3 is CAWNRQGSNQPQHF. The CDR3 region has the DNA TGTGCCTGGAACAGACAGGGTAGCAATCAGCCCCAGCATTTT.